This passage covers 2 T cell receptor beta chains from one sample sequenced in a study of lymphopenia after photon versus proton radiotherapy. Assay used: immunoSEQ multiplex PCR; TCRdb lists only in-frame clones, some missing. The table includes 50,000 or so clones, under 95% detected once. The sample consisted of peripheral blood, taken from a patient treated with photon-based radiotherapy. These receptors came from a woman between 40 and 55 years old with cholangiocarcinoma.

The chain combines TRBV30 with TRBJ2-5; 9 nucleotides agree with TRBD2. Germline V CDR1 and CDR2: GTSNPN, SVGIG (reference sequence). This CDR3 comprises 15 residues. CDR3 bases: TGTGCTCTAGGAGCGGGAGGATTAGTAAGAGAGACCCAGTACTTC. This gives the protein CALGAGGLVRETQYF.

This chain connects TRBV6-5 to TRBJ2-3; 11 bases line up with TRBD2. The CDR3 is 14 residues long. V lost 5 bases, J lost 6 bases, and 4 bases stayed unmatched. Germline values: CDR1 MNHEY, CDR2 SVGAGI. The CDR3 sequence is CASSASGRLDTQYF. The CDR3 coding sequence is TGTGCCAGCAGTGCTAGCGGGAGGTTGGATACGCAGTATTTT.